A selection of T cell receptor beta chains follows, all from one sample in a study of blood T cell repertoires in COVID-19. Profiled with immunoSEQ multiplex PCR; TCRdb holds only in-frame clones, not every one. Among around 220,000 clones listed, 90% were seen once. The sample was PBMCs or T cells enriched from blood (not recorded which). These receptors were collected from a man younger than 45 who had been exposed to COVID-19. The CDR3 runs from the conserved cysteine through the conserved F or W. The order of the fields is D gene, V gene, clone size, J gene, CDR3 protein, CDR3 DNA. D genes are given only for firm matches. Some rows have no size entry. The others give once, few or many, or a class for an expanded clone.

D gene: NA; V gene: TRBV7-9; clone size: NA; J gene: TRBJ1-1; CDR3 protein: CASSLLRTEAFF; CDR3 DNA: TGTGCCAGCAGCTTACTACGGACTGAAGCTTTCTTT
D gene: NA; V gene: TRBV15; clone size: NA; J gene: TRBJ1-2; CDR3 protein: CATSRETGFYGYTF; CDR3 DNA: TGTGCCACCAGCAGAGAAACCGGGTTCTATGGCTACACCTTC
D gene: NA; V gene: TRBV9; clone size: NA; J gene: TRBJ1-1; CDR3 protein: CASSYTIAMNTEAFF; CDR3 DNA: TGTGCCAGCAGCTATACTATAGCTATGAACACTGAAGCTTTCTTT
D gene: TRBD1; V gene: TRBV27; clone size: few; J gene: TRBJ1-5; CDR3 protein: CASTRQDRGANQPQHF; CDR3 DNA: TGTGCCAGCACCCGCCAAGACAGGGGCGCCAATCAGCCCCAGCATTTT
D gene: NA; V gene: TRBV27; clone size: once; J gene: TRBJ2-2; CDR3 protein: CASSSSGGGLDTGELFF; CDR3 DNA: TGTGCCAGCAGTTCATCCGGCGGAGGGCTGGACACCGGGGAGCTGTTTTTT
D gene: NA; V gene: TRBV27; clone size: NA; J gene: TRBJ2-1; CDR3 protein: CASGTQGNEQFF; CDR3 DNA: TGTGCCAGCGGAACTCAGGGCAATGAGCAGTTCTTC
D gene: NA; V gene: TRBV7-3; clone size: once; J gene: TRBJ2-5; CDR3 protein: CASSLINQETQYF; CDR3 DNA: TGTGCCAGCAGCTTAATCAACCAAGAGACCCAGTACTTC
D gene: NA; V gene: TRBV6-6; clone size: NA; J gene: TRBJ2-7; CDR3 protein: CASSYQWNEDYEQYF; CDR3 DNA: TGTGCCAGCAGTTATCAATGGAACGAGGACTACGAGCAGTACTTC
D gene: TRBD1; V gene: TRBV27; clone size: few; J gene: TRBJ2-5; CDR3 protein: CASSLGTGTYETQYF; CDR3 DNA: TGTGCCAGCAGTTTAGGGACAGGGACTTATGAGACCCAGTACTTC
D gene: NA; V gene: TRBV7-2; clone size: NA; J gene: TRBJ1-1; CDR3 protein: CASSFNGGEAFF; CDR3 DNA: TGTGCCAGCAGCTTTAATGGAGGTGAAGCTTTCTTT
D gene: NA; V gene: TRBV27; clone size: NA; J gene: TRBJ2-1; CDR3 protein: CASRGLQEQFF; CDR3 DNA: TGTGCCAGCAGGGGACTTCAGGAGCAGTTCTTC
D gene: NA; V gene: TRBV19; clone size: NA; J gene: TRBJ1-5; CDR3 protein: CASSTLNQPQHF; CDR3 DNA: TGTGCCAGTAGTACCCTCAATCAGCCCCAGCATTTT
D gene: NA; V gene: TRBV6-1; clone size: few; J gene: TRBJ2-6; CDR3 protein: CASSELGGGANVLTF; CDR3 DNA: TGTGCCAGCAGTGAACTAGGTGGCGGGGCCAACGTCCTGACTTTC
D gene: NA; V gene: TRBV7-2; clone size: NA; J gene: TRBJ1-1; CDR3 protein: CASSLSRGPNTEAFF; CDR3 DNA: TGTGCCAGCAGCTTAAGTAGGGGTCCGAACACTGAAGCTTTCTTT
D gene: NA; V gene: TRBV7-3; clone size: NA; J gene: TRBJ2-3; CDR3 protein: CASSLLVSTDTQYF; CDR3 DNA: TGTGCCAGCAGCCTCCTAGTTAGCACAGATACGCAGTATTTT
D gene: TRBD1; V gene: TRBV29-1; clone size: NA; J gene: TRBJ1-2; CDR3 protein: CSVGEGDRVATGYTF; CDR3 DNA: TGCAGCGTTGGCGAAGGTGACAGGGTGGCGACTGGCTACACCTTC
D gene: TRBD2; V gene: TRBV9; clone size: NA; J gene: TRBJ2-2; CDR3 protein: CASSVVASGGVNTGELFF; CDR3 DNA: TGTGCCAGCAGCGTAGTGGCTAGCGGGGGGGTGAACACCGGGGAGCTGTTTTTT
D gene: NA; V gene: TRBV3-1/TRBV3-2; clone size: NA; J gene: TRBJ1-5; CDR3 protein: CASSRSDSLNQPQHF; CDR3 DNA: TGTGCCAGCAGCCGATCGGACAGCCTAAATCAGCCCCAGCATTTT
D gene: NA; V gene: TRBV6-2/TRBV6-3; clone size: NA; J gene: TRBJ1-5; CDR3 protein: CASSLGRLVNQPQHF; CDR3 DNA: TGTGCCAGCAGTTTGGGCAGGCTGGTGAATCAGCCCCAGCATTTT
D gene: TRBD1; V gene: TRBV18; clone size: NA; J gene: TRBJ1-2; CDR3 protein: CASSPPDRVYGYTF; CDR3 DNA: TGTGCCAGCTCACCTCCGGACAGGGTCTATGGCTACACCTTC
D gene: NA; V gene: TRBV5-1; clone size: NA; J gene: TRBJ1-3; CDR3 protein: CASSLAGLTGNTIYF; CDR3 DNA: TGCGCCAGCAGCTTGGCGGGACTCACTGGAAACACCATATATTTT
D gene: TRBD2; V gene: TRBV7-9; clone size: NA; J gene: TRBJ2-5; CDR3 protein: CASSLGGGKETQYF; CDR3 DNA: TGTGCCAGCAGCTTAGGGGGAGGGAAGGAGACCCAGTACTTC
D gene: TRBD2; V gene: TRBV7-2; clone size: NA; J gene: TRBJ2-1; CDR3 protein: CASSPRGAGGSYNEQFF; CDR3 DNA: TGTGCCAGCAGCCCCCGTGGAGCGGGGGGCTCCTACAATGAGCAGTTCTTC
D gene: NA; V gene: TRBV2; clone size: NA; J gene: TRBJ2-1; CDR3 protein: CASIGRTINEQFF; CDR3 DNA: TGTGCCAGCATTGGTCGGACAATCAATGAGCAGTTCTTC
D gene: TRBD2; V gene: TRBV7-6; clone size: NA; J gene: TRBJ2-7; CDR3 protein: CASSYGTSGGYEQYF; CDR3 DNA: TGTGCCAGCAGCTACGGGACTAGCGGGGGCTACGAGCAGTACTTC
D gene: NA; V gene: TRBV3-1/TRBV3-2; clone size: NA; J gene: TRBJ1-6; CDR3 protein: CASSPVFVVRHGSPLHF; CDR3 DNA: TGTGCCAGCAGCCCAGTATTTGTGGTGCGGCACGGTTCACCCCTCCACTTT
D gene: TRBD1; V gene: TRBV18; clone size: NA; J gene: TRBJ2-1; CDR3 protein: CASSPDRGDNEQFF; CDR3 DNA: TGTGCCAGCTCACCTGACAGGGGGGACAATGAGCAGTTCTTC
D gene: NA; V gene: TRBV30; clone size: NA; J gene: TRBJ1-6; CDR3 protein: CAWNGNSPLHF; CDR3 DNA: TGTGCCTGGAACGGTAATTCACCCCTCCACTTT
D gene: NA; V gene: TRBV19; clone size: NA; J gene: TRBJ2-5; CDR3 protein: CASSIGRDGETQYF; CDR3 DNA: TGTGCCAGTAGTATAGGGAGGGACGGAGAGACCCAGTACTTC
D gene: TRBD1; V gene: TRBV11-3; clone size: NA; J gene: TRBJ2-1; CDR3 protein: CASSLDRGAYNEQFF; CDR3 DNA: TGTGCCAGCAGCTTGGACAGGGGGGCCTACAATGAGCAGTTCTTC
D gene: TRBD1; V gene: TRBV4-2; clone size: NA; J gene: TRBJ2-1; CDR3 protein: CASSQDRGTEFF; CDR3 DNA: TGTGCCAGCAGCCAAGATAGAGGGACAGAGTTCTTC
D gene: NA; V gene: TRBV2; clone size: NA; J gene: TRBJ1-2; CDR3 protein: CASSETWQGRYGYTF; CDR3 DNA: TGTGCCAGCAGTGAGACGTGGCAGGGTCGCTATGGCTACACCTTC
D gene: NA; V gene: TRBV5-5; clone size: NA; J gene: TRBJ1-1; CDR3 protein: CASSPLLGAREPEAFF; CDR3 DNA: TGTGCCAGCAGCCCCCTGTTGGGGGCCAGGGAACCTGAAGCTTTCTTT
D gene: NA; V gene: TRBV19; clone size: NA; J gene: TRBJ1-5; CDR3 protein: CGTGGGGNQPQHF; CDR3 DNA: TGTGGTACGGGGGGGGGAGGCAATCAGCCCCAGCATTTT
D gene: TRBD1; V gene: TRBV29-1; clone size: NA; J gene: TRBJ1-1; CDR3 protein: CSVESGQGKTEAFF; CDR3 DNA: TGCAGCGTTGAATCGGGACAGGGGAAGACTGAAGCTTTCTTT
D gene: TRBD1; V gene: TRBV30; clone size: NA; J gene: TRBJ2-2; CDR3 protein: CASRGRITGELFF; CDR3 DNA: TGTGCCTCCAGGGGGCGTATCACCGGGGAGCTGTTTTTT
D gene: NA; V gene: TRBV15; clone size: NA; J gene: TRBJ1-5; CDR3 protein: CATSRTGSNQPQHF; CDR3 DNA: TGTGCCACCAGCAGAACGGGGAGCAATCAGCCCCAGCATTTT
D gene: NA; V gene: TRBV10-2; clone size: NA; J gene: TRBJ1-3; CDR3 protein: CASSPEPFRGRGNTIYF; CDR3 DNA: TGCGCCAGCAGCCCTGAGCCATTCAGGGGACGTGGAAACACCATATATTTT
D gene: TRBD1; V gene: TRBV19; clone size: few; J gene: TRBJ2-7; CDR3 protein: CASSTSWTGVGEQYF; CDR3 DNA: TGTGCCAGTAGTACCTCCTGGACAGGGGTGGGCGAGCAGTACTTC
D gene: NA; V gene: TRBV1; clone size: NA; J gene: TRBJ1-2; CDR3 protein: CTSSPPMRDKGYTF; CDR3 DNA: TGCACCAGCAGCCCCCCCATGAGGGATAAAGGCTACACCTTC
D gene: NA; V gene: TRBV19; clone size: few; J gene: TRBJ1-5; CDR3 protein: CASSRAVSNQPQHF; CDR3 DNA: TGTGCCAGTAGTAGGGCAGTTAGCAATCAGCCCCAGCATTTT
D gene: NA; V gene: TRBV7-8; clone size: NA; J gene: TRBJ2-2; CDR3 protein: CASSPSGELFF; CDR3 DNA: TGTGCCAGCAGCCCTAGCGGGGAGCTGTTTTTT
D gene: NA; V gene: TRBV6-5; clone size: NA; J gene: TRBJ1-5; CDR3 protein: CASSQAYSNQPQHF; CDR3 DNA: TGTGCCAGCAGCCAGGCTTATAGCAATCAGCCCCAGCATTTT
D gene: TRBD1; V gene: TRBV6-1; clone size: NA; J gene: TRBJ1-5; CDR3 protein: CASSEVRGHQPQHF; CDR3 DNA: TGTGCCAGCAGTGAAGTAAGGGGGCATCAGCCCCAGCATTTT
D gene: TRBD2; V gene: TRBV4-2; clone size: NA; J gene: TRBJ2-7; CDR3 protein: CASSQSERGGYEQYF; CDR3 DNA: TGTGCCAGCAGCCAATCAGAGCGGGGGGGCTACGAGCAGTACTTC
D gene: TRBD1; V gene: TRBV5-4; clone size: once; J gene: TRBJ2-7; CDR3 protein: CASSSRDSEQYF; CDR3 DNA: TGTGCCAGCAGCTCACGGGACAGCGAGCAGTACTTC
D gene: TRBD2; V gene: TRBV5-1; clone size: once; J gene: TRBJ2-1; CDR3 protein: CAREIAPWRGAGGFQKRSYNEQFF; CDR3 DNA: TGCGCCCGTGAGATTGCCCCCTGGAGAGGGGCGGGGGGATTCCAAAAACGATCCTACAATGAGCAGTTCTTC
D gene: TRBD1; V gene: TRBV5-4; clone size: NA; J gene: TRBJ2-3; CDR3 protein: CASSLYVGQVTDTQYF; CDR3 DNA: TGTGCCAGCAGCTTGTATGTGGGACAGGTCACAGATACGCAGTATTTT
D gene: NA; V gene: TRBV5-1; clone size: NA; J gene: TRBJ2-5; CDR3 protein: CASSATGRQETQYF; CDR3 DNA: TGCGCCAGCAGCGCTACAGGGAGACAAGAGACCCAGTACTTC
D gene: TRBD1; V gene: TRBV6-5; clone size: NA; J gene: TRBJ1-2; CDR3 protein: CASSYGARGLNGYTF; CDR3 DNA: TGTGCCAGCAGTTACGGGGCCAGGGGGCTCAATGGCTACACCTTC
D gene: TRBD2; V gene: TRBV4-1; clone size: NA; J gene: TRBJ2-5; CDR3 protein: CASSLRLTSGVPPSPETQYF; CDR3 DNA: TGCGCCAGCAGCCTCAGACTGACTAGCGGGGTTCCCCCCTCCCCGGAGACCCAGTACTTC
D gene: NA; V gene: TRBV21-1; clone size: NA; J gene: TRBJ2-2; CDR3 protein: CASSTKTSGKNTGELFF; CDR3 DNA: TGTGCCAGCAGCACAAAGACTAGCGGAAAGAACACCGGGGAGCTGTTTTTT
D gene: NA; V gene: TRBV18; clone size: NA; J gene: TRBJ2-5; CDR3 protein: CASSPSSEETTQYF; CDR3 DNA: TGTGCCAGCTCACCTTCCTCGGAGGAGACGACCCAGTACTTC
D gene: NA; V gene: TRBV4-2; clone size: NA; J gene: TRBJ2-2; CDR3 protein: CASSQDTANTGELFF; CDR3 DNA: TGTGCCAGCAGCCAAGATACAGCGAACACCGGGGAGCTGTTTTTT
D gene: NA; V gene: TRBV5-6; clone size: NA; J gene: TRBJ2-5; CDR3 protein: CASSLRVGETQYF; CDR3 DNA: TGTGCCAGCAGCCTCCGGGTCGGAGAGACCCAGTACTTC
D gene: TRBD2; V gene: TRBV5-5; clone size: once; J gene: TRBJ2-5; CDR3 protein: CASSLAGGLGETQYF; CDR3 DNA: TGTGCCAGCAGCTTAGCGGGGGGGCTCGGGGAGACCCAGTACTTC
D gene: NA; V gene: TRBV10-2; clone size: NA; J gene: TRBJ2-5; CDR3 protein: CASSESRTIFPETQYF; CDR3 DNA: TGCGCCAGCAGTGAGTCACGGACTATTTTTCCAGAGACCCAGTACTTC
D gene: TRBD2; V gene: TRBV11-2; clone size: NA; J gene: TRBJ2-3; CDR3 protein: CASSPRGGYTDTQYF; CDR3 DNA: TGTGCCAGCAGCCCTCGGGGGGGGTACACAGATACGCAGTATTTT
D gene: NA; V gene: TRBV6-1; clone size: NA; J gene: TRBJ2-7; CDR3 protein: CASSDRGPGYEQYF; CDR3 DNA: TGTGCCAGCAGTGACAGGGGCCCGGGGTACGAGCAGTACTTC